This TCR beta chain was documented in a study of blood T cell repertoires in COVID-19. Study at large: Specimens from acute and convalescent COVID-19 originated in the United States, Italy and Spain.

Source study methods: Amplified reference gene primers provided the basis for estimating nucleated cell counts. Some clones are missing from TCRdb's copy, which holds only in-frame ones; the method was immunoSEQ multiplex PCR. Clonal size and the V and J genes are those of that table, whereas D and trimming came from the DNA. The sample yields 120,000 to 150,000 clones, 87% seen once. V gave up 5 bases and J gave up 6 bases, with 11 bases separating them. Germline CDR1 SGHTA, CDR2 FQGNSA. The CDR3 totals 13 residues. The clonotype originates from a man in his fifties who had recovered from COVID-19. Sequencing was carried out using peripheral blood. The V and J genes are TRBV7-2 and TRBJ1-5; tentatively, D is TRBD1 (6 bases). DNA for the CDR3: TGTGCCAGCAGCGTCAGGGGTTCTCAGCCCCAGCATTTT. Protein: CASSVRGSQPQHF. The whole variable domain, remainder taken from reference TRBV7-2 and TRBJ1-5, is GAGVSQSPSNKVTEKGKDVELRCDPISGHTALYWYRQSLGQGLEFLIYFQGNSAPDKSGLPSDRFSAERTGGSVSTLTIQRTQQEDSAVYLCASSVRGSQPQHFGDGTRLSIL.